The text below deals with one TCR beta chain. Its antigen is undetermined. Primers for the PCR totalled 60 Vbeta and 13 Jbeta. Profiling relied on immunoSEQ multiplex PCR, and the TCRdb table lists in-frame clones only, not all of them. The table shows over 150,000 clones, with approximately 81% occurring only once. The data were obtained in a study of cytomegalovirus exposure and HLA in healthy donors. The study's findings and limits: In a later analysis, TCR beta V- and J-gene trimming was associated with a missense DCLRE1C variant. In a later analysis, most CMV-associated TCR beta chains appeared HLA-restricted.

The TCR sequence derives from a man younger than 35 in good health and CMV-seronegative. Sequences were obtained from PBMCs.

CDR3: CASSGLAGITDTQYF. CDR3 sequence (DNA): TGTGCCAGCAGTGGACTAGCGGGAATCACAGATACGCAGTATTTT. This chain uses TRBV6-5 with TRBJ2-3; 12 nucleotides match TRBD2. From germline, CDR1 is MNHEY and CDR2 SVGAGI. The CDR3 spans 15 residues. Trimming took 5 bases from V and 2 from J; bases not matched to a gene: 2.